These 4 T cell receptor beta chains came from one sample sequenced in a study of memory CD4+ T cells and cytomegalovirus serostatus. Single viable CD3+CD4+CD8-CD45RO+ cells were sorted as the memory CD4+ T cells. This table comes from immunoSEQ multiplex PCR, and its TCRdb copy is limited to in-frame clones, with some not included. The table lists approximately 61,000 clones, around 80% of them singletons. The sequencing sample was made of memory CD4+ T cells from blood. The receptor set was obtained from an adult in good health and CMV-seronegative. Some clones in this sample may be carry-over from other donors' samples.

The CDR3 loop reads CASSLEGRRTDTQYF. In DNA form, the CDR3 reads TGCGCCAGCAGCTTGGAAGGACGTCGCACAGATACGCAGTATTTT. This rearrangement joins TRBV5-1 to TRBJ2-3; D gene unclear. This CDR3 is built from 15 residues. The germline CDR1 and CDR2 sequences are SGHRS and YFSETQ. V lost 0 bases and J 1 base, leaving 9 bases between the germline ends.

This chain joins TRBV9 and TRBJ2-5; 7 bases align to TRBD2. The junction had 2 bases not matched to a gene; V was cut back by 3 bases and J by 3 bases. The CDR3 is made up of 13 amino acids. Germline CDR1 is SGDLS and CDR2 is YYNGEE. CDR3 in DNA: TGTGCCAGCAGCGGGAGCGGGAAAGAGACCCAGTACTTC. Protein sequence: CASSGSGKETQYF.

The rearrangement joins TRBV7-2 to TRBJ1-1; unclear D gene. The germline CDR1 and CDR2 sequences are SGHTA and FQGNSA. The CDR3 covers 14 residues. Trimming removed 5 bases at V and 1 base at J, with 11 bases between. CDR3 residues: CASSPQAWNTEAFF. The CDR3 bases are TGTGCCAGCAGCCCACAAGCGTGGAACACTGAAGCTTTCTTT.

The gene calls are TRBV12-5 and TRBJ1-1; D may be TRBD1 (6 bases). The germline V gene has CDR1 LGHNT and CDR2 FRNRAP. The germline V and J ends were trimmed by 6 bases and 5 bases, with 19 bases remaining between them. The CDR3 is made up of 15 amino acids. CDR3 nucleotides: TGTGCTAGTGGCCGTGACACTACAGGGACGACTGAAGCTTTCTTT. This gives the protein CASGRDTTGTTEAFF.